A single sample is the source of the 20 T cell receptor beta chains below, sequenced in a study of response to subunit inactivated influenza vaccine. TCRdb re-called the RT-PCR reads through MiXCR, storing one row per CDR3 protein. The data contain hundreds of thousands of distinct CDR3 sequences, around 16% of them seen just once; the ten biggest clones take up roughly 11%. The sample in question was PBMCs from blood, obtained 11 to 12 days after vaccination. These receptors all come from a man aged 50-59 years who received an inactivated influenza vaccine.

The rearrangement links TRBV6-5 to TRBJ1-1; the D is unclear. The CDR3 is 17 residues long. Germline CDR1 and CDR2: MNHEY and SVGAGI. The V and J ends lost 4 bases and 1 base respectively, with 19 bases between them. The CDR3 is CASSLSPLDGSNTEAFF. As DNA, the CDR3 is TGTGCCAGCAGTTTGTCCCCCTTGGACGGTTCGAACACTGAAGCTTTCTTT.

This clonotype came up many times. V is TRBV7-8 and J is TRBJ2-1; D remains ambiguous. CDR1 and CDR2 from the germline V gene are SGHVS and FQNEAQ. Trimming removed 2 bases at V and 8 bases at J, with 16 bases between. This CDR3 region has 15 residues. The chain's CDR3 is CASSLNPARWDEQFF. In DNA form, the CDR3 reads TGTGCCAGCAGCTTAAACCCCGCACGGTGGGATGAGCAGTTCTTC.

This clonotype was recorded a few times. V and J are TRBV12-3 or TRBV12-4 and TRBJ2-1, with D tentatively TRBD2 (6 bases). The CDR3 length is 13 residues. Deletions cut 2 bases from V and 9 bases from J, with 11 bases between. The CDR3 spells CASSLRAEGEQFF. In DNA, the CDR3 is TGTGCCAGCAGTTTACGAGCGGAGGGTGAGCAGTTCTTC.

The V and J genes are TRBV5-1 and TRBJ2-5; 10 nucleotides match TRBD1. Germline V lookup: CDR1 SGHRS, CDR2 YFSETQ. With 3 bases clipped from V and 5 bases from J, the junction kept 4 bases outside the gene matches. The CDR3 length is 14 residues. The CDR3 loop reads CASSWKGQGETQYF. For the CDR3, the DNA is TGCGCCAGCAGCTGGAAGGGACAGGGGGAGACCCAGTACTTC.

V gene TRBV18 combines with J gene TRBJ1-6; D is unclear. Looked up from germline, CDR1 is KGHSH and CDR2 is LQKENI. This CDR3 is 15 amino acids long. The V end lost 2 bases, the J end lost 9 bases, and 14 bases lay between the germline ends. The CDR3 is CASSPVEARGSPLHF. The CDR3 bases are TGTGCCAGCTCACCAGTCGAGGCCCGGGGTTCACCCCTCCACTTT.

This clonotype has more than one count but fewer than ten. This chain links TRBV5-1 with TRBJ2-3; no clear D. The CDR3 extends over 15 amino acids. Germline-derived CDR1 and CDR2 are SGHRS and YFSETQ. Between the trimmed V and J ends, which lost 0 bases and 1 base, there was a span of 9 bases. CDR3 coding DNA: TGCGCCAGCAGCTTGGAGAGTCCTCGCACAGATACGCAGTATTTT. Amino acid sequence: CASSLESPRTDTQYF.

The sample holds many counts of this clonotype. This CDR3 is CASSSTGPSSYNEQFF. The CDR3 bases are TGTGCCAGCAGCTCGACAGGTCCGAGCTCCTACAATGAGCAGTTCTTC. This chain joins TRBV7-3 and TRBJ2-1; TRBD1 is a possible D gene (6 bases). Germline lookup yields CDR1 SGHTA and CDR2 FQGTGA. This CDR3 contains 16 residues. V lost 4 bases, J lost 0 bases, and 13 bases lay in between.

The CDR3 reads CASSPPASPHNEQFF. The CDR3 DNA is TGTGCCAGCAGCCCCCCGGCTAGCCCACACAATGAGCAGTTCTTC. This chain uses TRBV9 with TRBJ2-1; tentatively, D is TRBD2 (5 bases). CDR1 and CDR2 (germline): SGDLS, YYNGEE. V gave up 4 bases and J gave up 5 bases, with 16 bases separating them. This CDR3 region has 15 residues.

The chain couples TRBV19 to TRBJ2-1; D not resolved. The CDR3 extends over 13 amino acids. Trimming removed 5 bases from V and 10 bases from J, with 15 bases in between. Germline-derived CDR1 and CDR2 are LNHDA and SQIVND (reference sequence). The CDR3 loop reads CASSPRTAAEQFF. CDR3 nucleotide sequence: TGTGCCAGTAGTCCCCGGACGGCAGCGGAGCAGTTCTTC.

This clonotype was seen only a few times. The V call is TRBV5-1, the J call TRBJ2-3; D is perhaps TRBD1 or TRBD2 (5 bases each). V was pared by 4 bases and J by 2 bases, with 14 bases between. Germline assignment: CDR1 SGHRS and CDR2 YFSETQ. The CDR3 is made up of 15 amino acids. Here the CDR3 reads CASSSRDGTTDTQYF. Here the CDR3 DNA reads TGCGCCAGCAGCAGTCGGGACGGGACCACAGATACGCAGTATTTT.

This clonotype was seen only a few times. This rearrangement joins TRBV18 to TRBJ2-7, with TRBD2 as a possible D gene (5 bases). With 4 bases removed from V and 3 bases from J, the gap between germline ends came to 10 bases. Germline values: CDR1 KGHSH, CDR2 LQKENI. CDR3 length: 13 residues. CDR3 nucleotides: TGTGCCAGCTCACGGACTCCTAGCTACGAGCAGTACTTC. Translation: CASSRTPSYEQYF.

The V and J genes are TRBV6-1 and TRBJ1-5; no reliable D call. The CDR3 totals 13 residues. V lost 7 bases and J lost 3, with 10 bases in between. The germline V gene encodes CDR1 MNHNS and CDR2 SASEGT. Written as DNA, the CDR3 is TGTGCCAGCACGGGCAGCCTCAATCAGCCCCAGCATTTT. Translation: CASTGSLNQPQHF.

This clonotype appeared many times. The CDR3 DNA reads TGCGCCAGCAGCCAAGAAGGTGCGATCTCTGGGGCCAACGTCCTGACTTTC. It is translated as CASSQEGAISGANVLTF. The V call is TRBV4-3, the J call TRBJ2-6; D not resolved. Trimming stripped 0 bases from V and 0 bases from J, with 9 bases between. Germline V gives CDR1 LGHNA, CDR2 YSLEER. The CDR3 extends over 17 amino acids.

The chain recombines TRBV24-1 with TRBJ1-1, with a tentative D call TRBD1 (6 bases). Germline values: CDR1 KGHDR, CDR2 SFDVKD. V shed 3 bases and J shed 5 bases, with 9 bases lying between them. The CDR3 is made up of 13 amino acids. Here the CDR3 DNA reads TGTGCCACCAGTGATCTAACAGGGACTGAAGCTTTCTTT. This codes for CATSDLTGTEAFF.

The chain recombines TRBV6-2 or TRBV6-3 with TRBJ1-1, with TRBD1 matching 8 bases. The CDR3 totals 15 residues. V lost 6 bases to trimming and J lost 7 bases; unmatched junction nucleotides: 13. Germline V gene sequence: CDR1 MNHEY, CDR2 SVGEGT. CDR3 region: CASSQDRVLPYEAFF. The CDR3 DNA follows: TGTGCCAGCAGCCAGGACAGGGTCTTACCTTATGAAGCTTTCTTT.

The chain combines TRBV20-1 with TRBJ2-7; D uncertain. This CDR3 region has 13 residues. V was cut by 0 bases and J by 3 bases, with 9 bases left in between. In germline, CDR1 is DFQATT, CDR2 SNEGSKA (reference sequence). The CDR3 DNA sequence: TGCAGTGCTAGAGATCGGATCTTCTACGAGCAGTACTTC. It is translated as CSARDRIFYEQYF.

This clonotype was seen a handful of times. The genes are TRBV7-9 and TRBJ2-5; D is ambiguous. Germline V gene data show CDR1 as SEHNR and CDR2 as FQNEAQ (reference sequence). The CDR3 sequence is 14 residues long. Trimming took 5 bases from V and 0 from J, leaving 10 bases between them. Written as DNA, the CDR3 is TGTGCCAGCAGCCGCCGACGGAACCAAGAGACCCAGTACTTC. This encodes CASSRRRNQETQYF. The variable domain in full, with the rest retrieved from reference TRBV7-9 and TRBJ2-5, is DTGVSQNPRHKITKRGQNVTFRCDPISEHNRLYWYRQTLGQGPEFLTYFQNEAQLEKSRLLSDRFSAERPKGSFSTLEIQRTEQGDSAMYLCASSRRRNQETQYFGPGTRLLVL.

This clonotype was seen only a few times. This rearrangement joins TRBV28 to TRBJ2-7, with D perhaps given as TRBD1 or TRBD2 (6 bases each). The CDR3 has 14 amino acids. Germline CDR1 MDHEN, CDR2 SYDVKM. V lost 2 bases to trimming and J lost 5 bases, with 13 bases between them. CDR3 DNA: TGTGCCAGCAGTTTAGGGCCGGGGGCCCACGAGCAGTACTTC. This codes for CASSLGPGAHEQYF.

This clonotype has ten or more counts. CDR3 bases: TGCGCCAGCAGCGAATGGATGGGACACAACCCCTACGAGCAGTACTTC. Translation: CASSEWMGHNPYEQYF. The V call is TRBV4-3, the J call TRBJ2-7; possibly TRBD1 for D (6 bases). The CDR3 loop spans 16 amino acids. Germline V CDR1 and CDR2: LGHNA, YSLEER. V lost 5 bases to trimming and J lost 2 bases, with 19 bases between them.

This clonotype has only a few counts. The gene calls are TRBV24-1 and TRBJ2-1; D unresolved. CDR3 length: 16 amino acids. The germline CDR1 and CDR2 sequences are KGHDR and SFDVKD. V was trimmed by 3 bases and J by 1 base, leaving 12 bases between them. The DNA for the CDR3 is TGTGCCACCAGTGATGAGGACGGTTTGTCCTACAATGAGCAGTTCTTC. It is translated as CATSDEDGLSYNEQFF.